These 10 T cell receptor beta chains share one sample of origin, sequenced in a study of cytomegalovirus exposure and HLA in healthy donors. Primers included in the PCR were 60 Vbeta and 13 Jbeta primers. The protocol was immunoSEQ multiplex PCR, while the TCRdb copy is restricted to in-frame clones and leaves out a portion. Of approximately 240,000 clones listed, about 80% were seen once; the top ten hold 0.58%. The specimen was PBMCs. The source is a woman aged 40 to 50 in good health and CMV-seronegative.

The chain is built from TRBV27 and TRBJ2-3; TRBD2 matches at 11 bases. Trimming at V came to 6 bases and at J to 4 bases, leaving 9 bases not matched to a gene. CDR3 length: 16 amino acids. The germline V gene has CDR1 MNHEY and CDR2 SMNVEV (reference sequence). CDR3 amino acids: CASSSLTSGVSDTQYF. The DNA for the CDR3 is TGTGCCAGCAGCTCCCTGACTAGCGGGGTTTCAGATACGCAGTATTTT.

The chain joins TRBV6-1 to TRBJ2-5; D perhaps matches TRBD1 (6 bases). The last part of the DNA fits TRBJ2-7 better; the J call may be wrong. Germline V gene data show CDR1 as MNHNS and CDR2 as SASEGT. The CDR3 has 14 amino acids. In DNA, the CDR3 is TGTGCCAGCAGTGACGGGACATTCTCCTACGAGCAGTACTTC. Translation: CASSDGTFSYEQYF.

The rearrangement uses TRBV5-1 and TRBJ2-7; 8 nucleotides match TRBD1. The CDR3 consists of 15 residues. Germline V CDR1 and CDR2: SGHRS, YFSETQ. The ends lost 1 base at V and 5 bases at J; junction bases unmatched: 8. CDR3 in DNA: TGCGCCAGCAGCTTGAGTAGGACAGGGTCCAACGAGCAGTACTTC. Encoded protein: CASSLSRTGSNEQYF. The whole variable domain, remainder taken from reference TRBV5-1 and TRBJ2-7, is KAGVTQTPRYLIKTRGQQVTLSCSPISGHRSVSWYQQTPGQGLQFLFEYFSETQRNKGNFPGRFSGRQFSNSRSEMNVSTLELGDSALYLCASSLSRTGSNEQYFGPGTRLTVT.

This chain links TRBV18 with TRBJ1-4, with 7 positions matching TRBD1. The CDR3 sequence is 15 residues long. Germline values: CDR1 KGHSH, CDR2 LQKENI. The junction had 5 bases not matched to a gene; V was cut back by 3 bases and J by 4 bases. The CDR3 reads CASSPIRGNNEKLFF. In DNA, the CDR3 is TGTGCCAGCTCACCGATCAGGGGGAATAATGAAAAACTGTTTTTT.

V and J are TRBV6-1 and TRBJ1-2; D might be TRBD1 (6 bases). CDR3 size: 16 residues. The V and J ends lost 2 bases and 3 bases respectively, with 16 bases between them. Germline V lookup: CDR1 MNHNS, CDR2 SASEGT. For the CDR3, the DNA is TGTGCCAGCAGTGAAAATTATAAAGGACAGCACTATGGCTACACCTTC. Translated, it gives CASSENYKGQHYGYTF.

This chain links TRBV10-3 with TRBJ1-1; D unresolved. Trimming removed 5 bases at V and 6 bases at J, with 13 bases between. CDR1 is ENHRY and CDR2 is SYGVKD in the germline V gene. This CDR3 contains 13 residues. The CDR3 protein is CAISTTGESEAFF. The CDR3 DNA sequence: TGTGCCATCAGTACCACTGGGGAGTCTGAAGCTTTCTTT.

This chain links TRBV28 with TRBJ1-2, with TRBD1 identical over 7 bases. In germline, CDR1 is MDHEN, CDR2 SYDVKM. The CDR3 covers 13 residues. Trimming removed 7 bases from V and 6 bases from J; junction bases left unmatched: 8. For the CDR3, the DNA is TGTGCCAGCAAAAGTCAGGGGGAGAATGGCTACACCTTC. Amino acid sequence: CASKSQGENGYTF.

This chain connects TRBV30 to TRBJ1-4; 7 bases are a match to TRBD1. This CDR3 spans 14 amino acids. Germline V gene sequence: CDR1 GTSNPN, CDR2 SVGIG (reference sequence). With 2 bases clipped from V and 6 bases from J, the junction kept 6 bases outside the gene matches. The CDR3 coding sequence is TGTGCCTGGAGTACCGGGACAGTTGATGAAAAACTGTTTTTT. This sequence encodes CAWSTGTVDEKLFF.

The genes are TRBV7-2 and TRBJ2-7; a possible D gene is TRBD2 (6 bases). This CDR3 contains 13 residues. Germline CDR1 and CDR2: SGHTA and FQGNSA. Trimming took off 4 bases at V and 7 bases at J, with 14 bases between the two ends. The CDR3 here is CASSYKSGGEQYF. CDR3 nucleotides: TGTGCCAGCAGCTACAAGAGCGGAGGGGAGCAGTACTTC.

The J gene is TRBJ1-2, the V gene TRBV6-1; D might be TRBD1 (6 bases). The CDR3 consists of 11 residues. The V end lost 10 bases, the J end lost 6 bases, and 12 bases lay between the germline ends. Germline V gives CDR1 MNHNS, CDR2 SASEGT. CDR3 nucleotide sequence: TGTGCCATCACACAGGGAGATGGCTACACCTTC. Translation: CAITQGDGYTF.